These T cell receptor beta chains were read from a single sample in a study of cytomegalovirus exposure and HLA in healthy donors. Using immunoSEQ multiplex PCR, the repertoire was profiled, and TCRdb retains in-frame clones only, with some absent. Counted here are about 120,000 clones, around 77% occurring once; the ten biggest clones make up around 5.8%. The sample taken for sequencing was PBMCs. These receptors all stem from a man aged 18 to 30 in good health and CMV-seropositive. The CDR3 runs from the conserved cysteine through the conserved F or W. A D gene is named only where the DNA matches it firmly. A row's size may be missing; if present it is once, few, many or a size class.

TRBV5-6,.,TRBD1,TRBJ2-1,CASSGRTGTEIYNEQFF,TGTGCCAGCAGCGGACGAACCGGGACAGAGATATACAATGAGCAGTTCTTC
TRBV27,.,TRBD2,TRBJ2-3,CASSSLGTSGGTDTQYF,TGTGCCAGCAGTAGCCTCGGGACTAGCGGAGGCACAGATACGCAGTATTTT
TRBV6-5,.,TRBD1,TRBJ2-7,CASSYFEDRVRNEQYF,TGTGCCAGCAGTTACTTCGAGGACAGGGTCCGGAACGAGCAGTACTTC
TRBV6-5,few,.,TRBJ2-5,CASRHTVYQETQYF,TGTGCCAGCAGACATACAGTGTACCAAGAGACCCAGTACTTC
TRBV19,.,.,TRBJ1-3,CASSIDTRRSISDDTIYF,TGTGCCAGTAGTATAGATACCAGAAGATCCATCTCTGATGACACCATATATTTT
TRBV25-1,.,TRBD1,TRBJ2-1,CASKDRVPYHEQFF,TGTGCCAGCAAAGACAGGGTTCCCTATCATGAGCAGTTCTTC
TRBV19,.,.,TRBJ1-4,CASKSGTPSWGEKLFF,TGTGCCAGTAAAAGCGGGACTCCATCTTGGGGTGAAAAACTGTTTTTT
TRBV5-8,.,TRBD1,TRBJ2-2,CASSFHRDRGSGELFF,TGTGCCAGCAGCTTTCACCGGGACAGGGGTTCCGGGGAGCTGTTTTTT
TRBV19,.,.,TRBJ2-7,CASSMSGLSSYEQYF,TGTGCCAGTAGTATGAGCGGGTTGAGCTCCTACGAGCAGTACTTC
TRBV18,.,.,TRBJ2-3,CASSGGASDTQYF,TGTGCCAGCTCAGGGGGCGCCTCAGATACGCAGTATTTT